This T cell receptor (beta chain) was identified in a study of blood T cell repertoires in COVID-19 (TCRdb year 2020). General notes on the study: The collaborator samples originated in the United States, Italy and Spain and spanned the acute and convalescent phases of COVID-19. The dataset comprised deeply sampled blood TCRbeta repertoires from subjects exposed to, actively infected with, or recovered from COVID-19. Sample metadata almost always included a de-identified subject ID, COVID-19 status, age in years and sex. The samples were drawn from two sources: the first 160 participants of the ongoing ImmuneRACE study, and 1,000 to 1,500 subjects contributed by 6 global collaborators. HLA class I and class II types, where available, came from metadata supplied by the sample provider rather than from assay-based typing. The repertoires were released in a freely available public database intended as a resource for research on the immune response to SARS-CoV-2. The material from the prospective study consisted of cDNA or gDNA derived from T cells, B-cell-depleted T cells, or PBMCs.

Whole blood was collected in K2EDTA tubes by collaborating institutions according to the institutions' own protocols. Collaborator samples were shipped for TCRbeta analysis as frozen whole blood, isolated PBMCs, or DNA extracted from either sample type. The investigation overall reported the following: Clinical and demographic metadata were provided uncurated, with the amount varying by source and participant.

Counted from cysteine to phenylalanine, this CDR3 has 15 amino acids. Of the read, only the CDR3 DNA is kept; its 45 bases are in frame from base 1. Reading the germline V gene gives CDR1 SGHRS and CDR2 YFSETQ. Trimming removed 0 bases from V and 10 bases from J; the gene matches leave 9 bases unexplained. TCRbeta CDR3 regions were amplified from genomic DNA by means of the immunoSEQ Assay, a bias-controlled multiplex PCR. Processing in the source paper ran as follows. Within the assay, amplification of reference gene primers was used to estimate how many nucleated cells each sample contained. To quantify the absolute abundance of each unique TCRbeta CDR3 rearrangement, sequence reads were collapsed and filtered. For each sample, productive Simpson clonality was calculated by taking the square root of Simpson's diversity index across productive rearrangements. TCRdb retrieved this table from immuneACCESS and kept in-frame rearrangements only. Not all clones are present; in checked studies, unresolved V genes account for under half, and no reason is known for the remainder. That table is the source of V, J and clone size, and D and trimming were worked out from the DNA. For this sample the table gives about 87,000 clones, of which 85% to 90% were detected only once. The top ten constitute roughly 5.4% of the sample.

Details on this clone: What antigen it recognizes has not been identified. Per-base qualities were not stored, and no clone one base away is much larger.

The sequencing sample was made of peripheral blood. This receptor was taken from a woman at least 80 years old with active COVID-19. The chain links TRBV5-1 with TRBJ2-1; 8 middle bases align to TRBD2. Read as DNA, the sequence is TGCGCCAGCAGCTTGGCGGGAGGGCGTGTAAAAGAGCAGTTCTTC. Translated, it reads CASSLAGGRVKEQFF.